These 13 T cell receptor beta chains were all obtained from the same sample, sequenced in a study of cytomegalovirus exposure and HLA in healthy donors. This PCR relied on a set of 60 Vbeta primers and 13 Jbeta primers. TCRdb's copy holds only in-frame clones and misses some; the assay was immunoSEQ multiplex PCR. The data contain about 170,000 clones, around 84% of them singletons. Input material: PBMCs. These receptors all come from a boy younger than 10 in good health and CMV-seronegative.

The V call is TRBV27, the J call TRBJ2-5; TRBD2 matches at 15 bases. The J call may be mistaken, given a closer DNA end match to TRBJ2-7. CDR3 length: 17 residues. Per the germline V gene, CDR1 is MNHEY and CDR2 is SMNVEV (reference sequence). The CDR3, as DNA: TGTGCCAGCAGTCCCACGGGACTAGCGGGAGGTCCCTACGAGCAGTACTTC. Its protein product is CASSPTGLAGGPYEQYF.

The chain joins TRBV9 to TRBJ2-1, with D possibly being TRBD2 (5 bases). The V and J ends lost 2 bases and 8 bases respectively, with 17 bases between them. Germline lookup yields CDR1 SGDLS and CDR2 YYNGEE. The CDR3 is 15 residues long. This chain's CDR3 is CASSVTPGTAYEQFF. Here the CDR3 DNA reads TGTGCCAGCAGCGTGACCCCGGGAACGGCTTATGAGCAGTTCTTC.

The chain couples TRBV5-1 to TRBJ2-3; D is perhaps TRBD2 (6 bases). The CDR3 has 14 residues. Germline V CDR1 and CDR2: SGHRS, YFSETQ. The V end was cut by 2 bases, the J end by 2 bases, with 9 bases between. The CDR3 sequence is CASSLREDTDTQYF. The CDR3 DNA reads TGCGCCAGCAGCTTAAGGGAGGACACAGATACGCAGTATTTT.

This chain uses TRBV5-1 with TRBJ1-1; D not resolved. Germline CDR1 is SGHRS and CDR2 is YFSETQ. The CDR3 length is 15 residues. Trimming cost V 4 bases and J 3 bases, with 16 bases left between them. CDR3 sequence: CASSLRATEDTEAFF. The DNA of the CDR3 is TGCGCCAGCAGCCTTCGCGCCACGGAGGACACTGAAGCTTTCTTT.

The chain joins TRBV2 to TRBJ2-5; unclear D gene. Germline assignment: CDR1 SNHLY and CDR2 FYNNEI. Trimming left V 9 bases short and J 2 bases short, with 4 bases between. The CDR3 consists of 10 residues. The CDR3 DNA reads as TGTGCCAGTGTACAAGAGACCCAGTACTTC. It yields the protein CASVQETQYF.

This rearrangement joins TRBV7-9 to TRBJ1-1; unclear D gene. This CDR3 has 14 amino acids. CDR1 is SEHNR and CDR2 is FQNEAQ in the germline V gene (reference sequence). The germline V and J ends were trimmed by 7 bases and 0 bases, with 12 bases remaining between them. The CDR3 coding sequence is TGTGCCAGCAACCTAGACCTGCTGAACACTGAAGCTTTCTTT. Translation gives CASNLDLLNTEAFF.

CDR3 sequence: CASSYGGRQPQHF. The DNA for the CDR3 is TGTGCCAGCAGCTATGGCGGAAGACAGCCCCAGCATTTT. The chain has TRBV11-2 and TRBJ1-5; D unresolved. This CDR3 has 13 residues. Looked up from germline, CDR1 is SGHAT and CDR2 is FQNNGV. The V gene lost 4 bases and the J gene lost 7 bases, with 11 bases spanning the gap.

The chain uses TRBV23-1 and TRBJ2-5; TRBD1 aligns across 11 bases. TRBV23-1 is identified as an open reading frame with a role that is uncertain. Trimming at V came to 9 bases and at J to 4 bases, leaving 16 bases not matched to a gene. The CDR3 spans 17 residues. The CDR3 nucleotides read TGCGCCAGTTGTGGGGGGAGCCCGGGACAGGGGGGAGAGACCCAGTACTTC. Amino acid sequence: CASCGGSPGQGGETQYF.

CDR3 protein: CASSPGGAKNTGELFF. DNA of the CDR3: TGTGCCAGCTCACCGGGAGGGGCGAAGAACACCGGGGAGCTGTTTTTT. The chain employs TRBV18 and TRBJ2-2; 7 bases match TRBD2. CDR3 size: 16 residues. CDR1 KGHSH and CDR2 LQKENI come from the germline V gene. The ends lost 3 bases at V and 1 base at J; junction bases unmatched: 5.

The chain links TRBV7-2 to TRBJ2-3; the D is unclear. V was shortened by 4 bases and J by 0 bases, with 11 bases between the two germline ends. This CDR3 contains 15 residues. Per germline, CDR1 SGHTA and CDR2 FQGNSA. CDR3 amino acids: CASSSYSRSTDTQYF. CDR3 DNA: TGTGCCAGCAGCTCGTACAGCCGCAGCACAGATACGCAGTATTTT. Combining the CDR3 with reference TRBV7-2 and TRBJ2-3 gives the whole variable domain GAGVSQSPSNKVTEKGKDVELRCDPISGHTALYWYRQSLGQGLEFLIYFQGNSAPDKSGLPSDRFSAERTGGSVSTLTIQRTQQEDSAVYLCASSSYSRSTDTQYFGPGTRLTVL.

This clone has just one count. The CDR3 spells CAWRSGQGHTEAFF. The DNA of the CDR3 is TGTGCCTGGAGGTCAGGGCAGGGTCACACTGAAGCTTTCTTT. The J gene is TRBJ1-1, the V gene TRBV30; D is perhaps TRBD1 (5 bases). V lost 3 bases and J 3 bases, leaving 14 bases between the germline ends. Germline CDR1 GTSNPN, CDR2 SVGIG (reference sequence). This CDR3 spans 14 amino acids.

The chain uses TRBV5-6 and TRBJ1-5; D remains ambiguous. The V and J ends lost 0 bases and 7 bases respectively, with 17 bases between them. Germline values: CDR1 SGHDT, CDR2 YYEEEE. This CDR3 has 16 amino acids. CDR3 region: CASSLGGLLIKQPQHF. Here the CDR3 DNA reads TGTGCCAGCAGCTTGGGAGGGTTGCTAATAAAGCAGCCCCAGCATTTT.

The chain uses TRBV27 and TRBJ2-7; no firm D call. CDR3 length: 12 residues. Germline CDR1 MNHEY, CDR2 SMNVEV (reference sequence). V was cut by 8 bases and J by 0 bases, with 8 bases left in between. The CDR3 bases are TGTGCCAGCGGGCCGCGCTCCTACGAGCAGTACTTC. This encodes CASGPRSYEQYF.